A single sample is the source of the 15 T cell receptor beta chains below, sequenced in a study of T cell clonotyping in hematopoietic cell transplantation. TCRdb's copy holds only in-frame clones and misses some; the assay was immunoSEQ multiplex PCR. The sample has some 5,000 clones, about 90% seen once. The sample taken for sequencing was peripheral blood mononuclear cells. The receptors were gathered from a man between 40 and 49 years old in good health. Some clones in this sample may be carry-over from other donors' samples.

The DNA of the CDR3 is TGTGCCAGCAGCAAACCCGGGACTGCCTACGAGCAGTACTTC. It codes for CASSKPGTAYEQYF. V and J are TRBV5-4 and TRBJ2-7; possibly TRBD2 for D (6 bases). The length of the CDR3 is 14 residues. V was clipped by 4 bases and J by 2 bases, with 13 bases between them. The germline V gene has CDR1 SGHNT and CDR2 YYREEE (reference sequence).

J is TRBJ2-3 and V is TRBV5-6, with a weak D call TRBD2 (5 bases). V shed 4 bases and J shed 2 bases, with 8 bases lying between them. This CDR3 has 13 residues. In germline, CDR1 is SGHDT, CDR2 YYEEEE. CDR3 DNA sequence: TGTGCCAGCAGCCTCGGGAACACAGATACGCAGTATTTT. Translated, it gives CASSLGNTDTQYF.

The chain carries TRBV6-6 and TRBJ2-7; TRBD1 agrees at 7 bases. Trimming took 6 bases from V and 3 from J; bases not matched to a gene: 11. This CDR3 has 15 residues. Germline values: CDR1 MNHNY, CDR2 SVGAGI (reference sequence). The CDR3 loop reads CASSRQGQDRYEQYF. CDR3 bases: TGTGCCAGCAGCCGACAAGGACAGGACCGCTACGAGCAGTACTTC.

The CDR3 region is CASSVGTSGSVAYEQYF. CDR3 DNA sequence: TGTGCCAGCAGCGTCGGGACTAGCGGGAGTGTAGCCTACGAGCAGTACTTC. This chain uses TRBV9 with TRBJ2-7; 14 nucleotides agree with TRBD2. The length of the CDR3 is 17 residues. The germline gives CDR1 SGDLS, CDR2 YYNGEE. V shed 2 bases, J shed 2 bases, and the junction held 6 bases outside the gene matches.

This clone was seen a single time. The chain recombines TRBV7-8 with TRBJ2-3; D remains unclear. CDR1 is SGHVS and CDR2 is FQNEAQ in the germline V gene. Trimming took 5 bases from V and 1 from J, leaving 16 bases between them. This CDR3 contains 16 residues. CDR3 in amino acids: CASSPKTGSGTDTQYF. In DNA form, the CDR3 reads TGTGCCAGCAGCCCCAAGACCGGGTCGGGCACAGATACGCAGTATTTT. The whole variable domain, filled in from reference TRBV7-8 and TRBJ2-3, reads GAGVSQSPRYKVAKRGQDVALRCDPISGHVSLFWYQQALGQGPEFLTYFQNEAQLDKSGLPSDRFFAERPEGSVSTLKIQRTQQEDSAVYLCASSPKTGSGTDTQYFGPGTRLTVL.

The gene calls are TRBV21-1 and TRBJ1-1; TRBD1 is the table's D call and was not checked against the DNA. TRBV21-1 is a known pseudogene. The CDR3 loop spans 19 amino acids. In DNA, the CDR3 is TGTGCCAGTAGCCGACGCCAAGACAGGGGTCCTCTTCTGAACACTGAAGCTTTCTTT. Its protein is CASSRRQDRGPLLNTEAFF.

The chain couples TRBV4-1 to TRBJ2-6, with a tentative D call TRBD2 (5 bases). This CDR3 has 16 residues. The V gene lost 4 bases and the J gene lost 0 bases, with 10 bases spanning the gap. From germline, CDR1 is MGHRA and CDR2 YSYEKL. CDR3 amino acids: CASSRAGDSGANVLTF. The CDR3, as DNA: TGCGCCAGCAGCCGAGCCGGGGACTCTGGGGCCAACGTCCTGACTTTC.

The chain couples TRBV29-1 to TRBJ2-1, with D unresolved. Per germline, CDR1 SQVTM and CDR2 ANQGSEA. There are 11 residues in the CDR3. V was shortened by 5 bases and J by 9 bases, with 11 bases between the two germline ends. For the CDR3, the DNA is TGCAGCGTTCGCAGTAGCAGTGAGCAGTTCTTC. The encoded protein is CSVRSSSEQFF.

The chain joins TRBV9 to TRBJ2-5; D ambiguous. This CDR3 has 12 residues. CDR1 is SGDLS, CDR2 YYNGEE, per germline. V shed 5 bases and J shed 1 base, with 6 bases lying between them. CDR3 protein: CASSDIQETQYF. CDR3 DNA: TGTGCCAGCAGTGATATCCAAGAGACCCAGTACTTC. The full variable domain, in which reference TRBV9 and TRBJ2-5 provide the parts outside the CDR3, is DSGVTQTPKHLITATGQRVTLRCSPRSGDLSVYWYQQSLDQGLQFLIQYYNGEERAKGNILERFSAQQFPDLHSELNLSSLELGDSALYFCASSDIQETQYFGPGTRLLVL.

This chain uses TRBV10-3 with TRBJ2-3; TRBD2 aligns across 11 bases. J gave up 0 bases and V 6 bases, and 2 bases lay outside the gene matches. This CDR3 is 15 amino acids long. Germline V gene data show CDR1 as ENHRY and CDR2 as SYGVKD. The CDR3 reads CAIRGTSGSTDTQYF. The CDR3 DNA sequence: TGTGCCATCAGAGGGACTAGCGGTAGCACAGATACGCAGTATTTT.

The chain is built from TRBV5-4 and TRBJ2-1; TRBD1 might be the D (6 bases). This CDR3 is 15 amino acids long. Trimming stripped 0 bases from V and 4 bases from J, with 11 bases between. Looked up from germline, CDR1 is SGHNT and CDR2 is YYREEE (reference sequence). In DNA form, the CDR3 reads TGTGCCAGCAGCTTGGATCAGGGGATTTACAATGAGCAGTTCTTC. Protein product: CASSLDQGIYNEQFF.

This chain joins TRBV7-9 and TRBJ2-5; D call uncertain. The CDR3 is made up of 13 amino acids. V was shortened by 1 base and J by 1 base, with 4 bases between the two germline ends. CDR1 and CDR2 (germline): SEHNR, FQNEAQ (reference sequence). CDR3 sequence: CASSLVSQETQYF. As DNA, the CDR3 is TGTGCCAGCAGCTTAGTCAGCCAAGAGACCCAGTACTTC. The variable domain in full, with the rest retrieved from reference TRBV7-9 and TRBJ2-5, is DTGVSQNPRHKITKRGQNVTFRCDPISEHNRLYWYRQTLGQGPEFLTYFQNEAQLEKSRLLSDRFSAERPKGSFSTLEIQRTEQGDSAMYLCASSLVSQETQYFGPGTRLLVL.

The genes are TRBV19 and TRBJ1-1; D not certain. Trimming shortened V by 1 base and J by 2 bases, and 14 bases separated the two germline ends. This CDR3 contains 16 residues. Germline V CDR1 and CDR2: LNHDA, SQIVND (reference sequence). The CDR3 nucleotides are TGTGCCAGTAGTATAGTTGGTTTAACGGGAAACACTGAAGCTTTCTTT. Translating it yields CASSIVGLTGNTEAFF.

The CDR3: CASSLAPGGEETQYF. The CDR3, as DNA: TGCGCCAGCAGCTTGGCTCCCGGGGGTGAGGAGACCCAGTACTTC. The genes are TRBV5-1 and TRBJ2-5, with a tentative D call TRBD2 (6 bases). The V end was cut by 0 bases, the J end by 5 bases, with 14 bases between. The germline V gene encodes CDR1 SGHRS and CDR2 YFSETQ. There are 15 residues in the CDR3.

Here the CDR3 DNA reads TGCGCCAGCAGCAGGGGGGCCTCTCTAACGGTGGAGACCCAGTACTTC. Residues: CASSRGASLTVETQYF. The chain carries TRBV5-1 and TRBJ2-5, with D perhaps being TRBD1 or TRBD2 (6 bases each). The CDR3 extends over 16 amino acids. The V gene's germline CDR1 is SGHRS and CDR2 YFSETQ. Trimming removed 4 bases at V and 5 bases at J, with 21 bases between.